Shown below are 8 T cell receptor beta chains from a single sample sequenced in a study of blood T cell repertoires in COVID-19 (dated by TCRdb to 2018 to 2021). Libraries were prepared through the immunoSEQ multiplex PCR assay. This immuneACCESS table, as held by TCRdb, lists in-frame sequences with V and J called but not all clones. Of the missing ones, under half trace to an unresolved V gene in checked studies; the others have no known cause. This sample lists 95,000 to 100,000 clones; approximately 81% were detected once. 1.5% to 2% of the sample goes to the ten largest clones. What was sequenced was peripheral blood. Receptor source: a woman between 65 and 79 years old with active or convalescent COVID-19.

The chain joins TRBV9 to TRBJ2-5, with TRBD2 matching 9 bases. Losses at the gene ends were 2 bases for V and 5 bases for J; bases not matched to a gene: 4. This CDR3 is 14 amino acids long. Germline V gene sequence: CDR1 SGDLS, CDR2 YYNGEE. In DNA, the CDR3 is TGTGCCAGCAGCGTGTCTAGCGGGGATGAGACCCAGTACTTC. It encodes CASSVSSGDETQYF.

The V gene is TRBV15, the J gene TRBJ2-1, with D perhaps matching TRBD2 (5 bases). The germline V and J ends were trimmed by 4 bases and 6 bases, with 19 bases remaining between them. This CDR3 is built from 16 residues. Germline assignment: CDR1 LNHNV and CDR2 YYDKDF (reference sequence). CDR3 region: CATSKPGLEHLNEQFF. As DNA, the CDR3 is TGTGCCACCAGCAAACCCGGACTGGAACATCTCAATGAGCAGTTCTTC.

The CDR3 loop reads CASSSTGSETQYF. The CDR3 DNA reads TGTGCCAGCAGCTCTACAGGGTCGGAGACCCAGTACTTC. The chain recombines TRBV3-1 (or the pseudogene TRBV3-2) with TRBJ2-5; D is perhaps TRBD1 (6 bases). Trimming pared 5 bases from V and 5 bases from J, leaving 12 bases between. Per the germline V gene, CDR1 is LGHDT and CDR2 is YNNKEL (reference sequence). The CDR3 is 13 residues long.

CDR3 amino acids: CASSPDGGNQPQHF. CDR3 coding DNA: TGTGCCAGCAGCCCCGACGGGGGCAATCAGCCCCAGCATTTT. J is TRBJ1-5 and V is TRBV11-3; D not resolved. The CDR3 is 14 amino acids. Per the germline V gene, CDR1 is SGHNT and CDR2 is YENEEA. V lost 5 bases, J lost 2 bases, and 10 bases lay in between.

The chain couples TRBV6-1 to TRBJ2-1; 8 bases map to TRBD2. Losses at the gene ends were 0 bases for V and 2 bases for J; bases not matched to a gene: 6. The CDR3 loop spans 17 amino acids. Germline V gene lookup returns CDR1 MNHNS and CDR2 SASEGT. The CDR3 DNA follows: TGTGCCAGCAGTGAAGCAACTAGCGGAAATGCCTACAATGAGCAGTTCTTC. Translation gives CASSEATSGNAYNEQFF.

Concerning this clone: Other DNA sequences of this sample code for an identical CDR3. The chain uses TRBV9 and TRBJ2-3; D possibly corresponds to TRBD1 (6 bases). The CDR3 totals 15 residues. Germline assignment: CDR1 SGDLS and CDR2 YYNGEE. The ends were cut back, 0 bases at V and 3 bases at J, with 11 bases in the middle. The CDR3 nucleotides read TGTGCCAGCAGCGTAGGTACAGGGTGGACAGATACGCAGTATTTT. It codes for CASSVGTGWTDTQYF.

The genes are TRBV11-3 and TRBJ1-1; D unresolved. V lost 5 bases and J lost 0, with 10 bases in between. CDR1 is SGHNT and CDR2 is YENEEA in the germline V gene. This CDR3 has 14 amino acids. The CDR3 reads CASSHSGVNTEAFF. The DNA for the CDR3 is TGTGCCAGCAGCCACTCAGGCGTGAACACTGAAGCTTTCTTT.

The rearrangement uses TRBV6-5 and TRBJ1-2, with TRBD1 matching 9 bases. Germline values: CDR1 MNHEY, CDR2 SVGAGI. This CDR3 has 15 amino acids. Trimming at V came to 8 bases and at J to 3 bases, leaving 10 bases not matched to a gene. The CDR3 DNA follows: TGTGCCAGCTTTACACCGGGACAGGGAGACTATGGCTACACCTTC. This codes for CASFTPGQGDYGYTF.